This TCR beta chain was retrieved from a study of blood T cells in healthy people across ages. The second PCR ran roughly 6 to 12 cycles with a sample-barcoded 5' primer and J-beta primers. TCRdb processed the 5' RACE reads anew with MiXCR; each CDR3 protein has one entry. The sample lists 1.4 million or so distinct CDR3 sequences; 42% were seen once. This CDR3 has 13 residues. CDR1 is SGHRS and CDR2 is YFSETQ in the germline V gene. V was trimmed by 4 bases and J by 4 bases, leaving 11 bases between them. Peripheral blood, around 10 milliliters per donor, was collected. The source is a woman younger than 30 in good health. The chain employs TRBV5-1 and TRBJ2-5; D is possibly TRBD1 or TRBD2 (5 bases each). Material: blood. The CDR3 DNA is TGCGCCAGCAGCGGCGGTGGGGGAGAGACCCAGTACTTC. Encoded protein: CASSGGGGETQYF.